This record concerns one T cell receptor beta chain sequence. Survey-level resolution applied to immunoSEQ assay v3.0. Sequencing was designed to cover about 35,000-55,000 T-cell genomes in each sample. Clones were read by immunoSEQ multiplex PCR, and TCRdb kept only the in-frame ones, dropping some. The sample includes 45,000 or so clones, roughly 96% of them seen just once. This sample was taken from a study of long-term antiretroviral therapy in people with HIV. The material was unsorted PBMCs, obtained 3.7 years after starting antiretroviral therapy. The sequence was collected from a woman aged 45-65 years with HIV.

The CDR3 spells CASSYSKDSSNQPQHF. CDR3 DNA: TGTGCCAGCAGTTACTCGAAGGACAGCTCCAATCAGCCCCAGCATTTT. The V and J genes are TRBV6-5 and TRBJ1-5, with a weak D call TRBD1 (6 bases). The germline CDR1 and CDR2 sequences are MNHEY and SVGAGI. The CDR3 extends over 16 amino acids. V lost 0 bases and J lost 3, with 12 bases in between.